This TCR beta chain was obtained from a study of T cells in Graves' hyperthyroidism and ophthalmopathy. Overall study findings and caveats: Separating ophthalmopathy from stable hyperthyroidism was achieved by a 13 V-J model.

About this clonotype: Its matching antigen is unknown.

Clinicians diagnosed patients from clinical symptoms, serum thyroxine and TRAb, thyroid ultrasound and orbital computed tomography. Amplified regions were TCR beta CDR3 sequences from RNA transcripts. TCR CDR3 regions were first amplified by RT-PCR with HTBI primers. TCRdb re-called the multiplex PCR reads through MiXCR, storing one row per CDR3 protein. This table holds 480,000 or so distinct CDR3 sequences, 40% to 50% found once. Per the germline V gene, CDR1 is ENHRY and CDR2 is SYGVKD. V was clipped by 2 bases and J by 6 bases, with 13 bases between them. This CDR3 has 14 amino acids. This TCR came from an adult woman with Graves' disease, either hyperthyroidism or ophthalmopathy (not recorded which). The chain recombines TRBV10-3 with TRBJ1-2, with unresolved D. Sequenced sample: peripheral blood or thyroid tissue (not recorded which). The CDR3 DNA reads TGTGCCATCAGTGAGAGCGTCGGCGCAGATGGCTACACCTTC. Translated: CAISESVGADGYTF.